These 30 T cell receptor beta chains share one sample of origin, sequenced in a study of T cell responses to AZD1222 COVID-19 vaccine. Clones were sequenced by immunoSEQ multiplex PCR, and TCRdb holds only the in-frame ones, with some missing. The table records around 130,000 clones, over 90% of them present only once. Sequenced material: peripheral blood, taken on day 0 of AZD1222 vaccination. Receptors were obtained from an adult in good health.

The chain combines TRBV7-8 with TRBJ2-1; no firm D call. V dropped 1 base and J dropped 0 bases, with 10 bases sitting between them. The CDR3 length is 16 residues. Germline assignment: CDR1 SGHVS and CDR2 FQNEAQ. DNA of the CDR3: TGTGCCAGCAGCTTAGATGCCGTCAACTCCTACAATGAGCAGTTCTTC. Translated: CASSLDAVNSYNEQFF.

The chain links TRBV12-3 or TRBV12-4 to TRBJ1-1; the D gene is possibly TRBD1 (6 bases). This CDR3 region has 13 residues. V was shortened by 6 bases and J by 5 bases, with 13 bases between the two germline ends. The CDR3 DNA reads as TGTGCCAGCAGCAGATCCAGGGGAACTGAAGCTTTCTTT. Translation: CASSRSRGTEAFF.

CDR3 loop: CASSWDGNQPQHF. The CDR3, as DNA: TGTGCCAGCAGTTGGGACGGGAATCAGCCCCAGCATTTT. This chain connects TRBV7-2 to TRBJ1-5; D is perhaps TRBD1 (5 bases). Trimming took 6 bases from V and 4 from J, leaving 10 bases between them. This CDR3 contains 13 residues. CDR1 and CDR2 from the germline V gene are SGHTA and FQGNSA.

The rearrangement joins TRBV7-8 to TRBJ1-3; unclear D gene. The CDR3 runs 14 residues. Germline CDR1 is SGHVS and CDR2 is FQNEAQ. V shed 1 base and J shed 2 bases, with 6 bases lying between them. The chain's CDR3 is CASSLDRAGNTIYF. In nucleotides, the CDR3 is TGTGCCAGCAGCTTAGATCGCGCTGGAAACACCATATATTTT.

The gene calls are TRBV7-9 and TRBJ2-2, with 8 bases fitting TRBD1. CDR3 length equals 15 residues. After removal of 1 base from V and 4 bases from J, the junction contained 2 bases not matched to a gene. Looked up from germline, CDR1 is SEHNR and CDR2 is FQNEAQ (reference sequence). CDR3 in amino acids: CASSLGTGSTGELFF. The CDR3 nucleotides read TGTGCCAGCAGCTTAGGGACAGGGTCCACCGGGGAGCTGTTTTTT. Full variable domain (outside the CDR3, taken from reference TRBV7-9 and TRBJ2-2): DTGVSQNPRHKITKRGQNVTFRCDPISEHNRLYWYRQTLGQGPEFLTYFQNEAQLEKSRLLSDRFSAERPKGSFSTLEIQRTEQGDSAMYLCASSLGTGSTGELFFGEGSRLTVL.

CDR3 sequence (DNA): TGTGCCAGCAGTCCTATAGGGGAGGATGAAAAACTGTTTTTT. Protein sequence: CASSPIGEDEKLFF. The chain carries TRBV28 and TRBJ1-4; weak D call: TRBD1 (5 bases). The CDR3 runs to 14 residues. The V and J ends lost 5 bases and 6 bases respectively, with 13 bases between them. Germline loops: CDR1 MDHEN, CDR2 SYDVKM.

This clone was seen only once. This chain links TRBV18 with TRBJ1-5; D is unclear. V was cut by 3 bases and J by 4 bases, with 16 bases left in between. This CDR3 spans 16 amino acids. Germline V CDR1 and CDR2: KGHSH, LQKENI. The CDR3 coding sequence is TGTGCCAGCTCACCGGTGGGCGGAGGGATGAATCAGCCCCAGCATTTT. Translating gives CASSPVGGGMNQPQHF.

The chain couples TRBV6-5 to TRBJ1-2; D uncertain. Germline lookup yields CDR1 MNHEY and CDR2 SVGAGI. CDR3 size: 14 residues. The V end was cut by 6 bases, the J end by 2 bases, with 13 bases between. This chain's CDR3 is CASRAPDRNYGYTF. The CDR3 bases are TGTGCCAGCAGAGCGCCGGACCGCAACTATGGCTACACCTTC.

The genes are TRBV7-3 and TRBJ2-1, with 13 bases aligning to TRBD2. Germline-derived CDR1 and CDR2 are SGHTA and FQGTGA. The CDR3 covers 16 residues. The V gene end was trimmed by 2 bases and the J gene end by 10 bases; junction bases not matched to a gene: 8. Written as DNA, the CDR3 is TGTGCCAGCAGCTTAGAGGGGACTAGCGGGGCGGTCGAGCAGTTCTTC. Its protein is CASSLEGTSGAVEQFF. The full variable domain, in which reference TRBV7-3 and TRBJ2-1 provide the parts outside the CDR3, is GAGVSQTPSNKVTEKGKYVELRCDPISGHTALYWYRQSLGQGPEFLIYFQGTGAADDSGLPNDRFFAVRPEGSVSTLKIQRTERGDSAVYLCASSLEGTSGAVEQFFGPGTRLTVL.

CDR3 in DNA: TGTGCCATCAGTCCTAGCGGGGGCAGCGGAGAGACCCAGTACTTC. It specifies CAISPSGGSGETQYF. V is TRBV10-3 and J is TRBJ2-5; 10 bases fit TRBD2. After removal of 5 bases from V and 4 bases from J, the junction contained 7 bases not matched to a gene. The CDR3 has 15 residues. Per the germline V gene, CDR1 is ENHRY and CDR2 is SYGVKD.

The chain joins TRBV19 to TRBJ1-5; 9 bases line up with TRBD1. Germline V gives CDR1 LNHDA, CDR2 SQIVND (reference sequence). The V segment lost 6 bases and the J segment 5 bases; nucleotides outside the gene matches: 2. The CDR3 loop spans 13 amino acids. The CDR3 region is CASRTGGDQPQHF. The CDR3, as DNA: TGTGCCAGTAGGACAGGGGGGGATCAGCCCCAGCATTTT.

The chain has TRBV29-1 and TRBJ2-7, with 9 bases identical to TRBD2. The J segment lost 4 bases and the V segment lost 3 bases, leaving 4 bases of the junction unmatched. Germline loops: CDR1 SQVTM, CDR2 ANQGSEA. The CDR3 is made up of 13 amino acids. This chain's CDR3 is CSVDSGSSYEQYF. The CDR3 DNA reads TGCAGCGTTGATAGCGGGAGCTCTTACGAGCAGTACTTC.

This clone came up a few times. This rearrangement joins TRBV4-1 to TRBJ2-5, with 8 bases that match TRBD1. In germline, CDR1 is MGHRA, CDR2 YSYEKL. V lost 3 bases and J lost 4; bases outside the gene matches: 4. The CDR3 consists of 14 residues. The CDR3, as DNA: TGCGCCAGCAGCCAGGACAGGGTTTTAGAGACCCAGTACTTC. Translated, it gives CASSQDRVLETQYF.

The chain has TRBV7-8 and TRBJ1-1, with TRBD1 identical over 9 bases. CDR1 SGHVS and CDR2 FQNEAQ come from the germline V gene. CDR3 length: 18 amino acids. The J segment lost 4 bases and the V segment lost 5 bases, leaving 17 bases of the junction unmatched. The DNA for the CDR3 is TGTGCCAGCAGCCCAGAACTCGGACTCGGGACAGGGAGCACTGAAGCTTTCTTT. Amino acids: CASSPELGLGTGSTEAFF.

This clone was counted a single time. The CDR3 reads CASTQLGGLGETQYF. The DNA for the CDR3 is TGTGCCAGCACCCAGCTGGGCGGCCTTGGGGAGACCCAGTACTTC. The V and J genes are TRBV9 and TRBJ2-5; D is uncertain. The germline V and J ends were trimmed by 6 bases and 5 bases, with 20 bases remaining between them. This CDR3 comprises 15 residues. Looked up from germline, CDR1 is SGDLS and CDR2 is YYNGEE.

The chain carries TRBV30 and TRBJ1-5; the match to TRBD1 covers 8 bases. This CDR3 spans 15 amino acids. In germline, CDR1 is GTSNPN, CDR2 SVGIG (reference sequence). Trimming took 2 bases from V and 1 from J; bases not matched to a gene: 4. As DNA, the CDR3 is TGTGCCTGGAGTCCAGGGGGCGCGAGCAATCAGCCCCAGCATTTT. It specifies CAWSPGGASNQPQHF. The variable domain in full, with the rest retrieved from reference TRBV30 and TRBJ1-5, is SQTIHQWPATLVQPVGSPLSLECTVEGTSNPNLYWYRQAAGRGLQLLFYSVGIGQISSEVPQNLSASRPQDRQFILSSKKLLLSDSGFYLCAWSPGGASNQPQHFGDGTRLSIL.

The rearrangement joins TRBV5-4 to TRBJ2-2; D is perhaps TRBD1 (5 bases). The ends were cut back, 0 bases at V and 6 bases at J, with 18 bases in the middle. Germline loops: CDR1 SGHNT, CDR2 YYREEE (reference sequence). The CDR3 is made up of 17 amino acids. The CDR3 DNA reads TGTGCCAGCAGCTTGGTTCCTGGCAGGGATATCCCCGGGGAGCTGTTTTTT. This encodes CASSLVPGRDIPGELFF. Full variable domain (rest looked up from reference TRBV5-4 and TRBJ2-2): ETGVTQSPTHLIKTRGQQVTLRCSSQSGHNTVSWYQQALGQGPQFIFQYYREEENGRGNFPPRFSGLQFPNYSSELNVNALELDDSALYLCASSLVPGRDIPGELFFGEGSRLTVL.

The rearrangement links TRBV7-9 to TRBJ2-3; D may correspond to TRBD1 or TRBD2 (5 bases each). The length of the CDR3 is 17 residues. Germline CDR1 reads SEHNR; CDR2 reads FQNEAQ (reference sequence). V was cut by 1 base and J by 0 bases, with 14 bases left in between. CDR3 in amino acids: CASSLELRGVSTDTQYF. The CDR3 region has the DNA TGTGCCAGCAGCTTAGAGTTGAGGGGCGTGAGCACAGATACGCAGTATTTT.

The CDR3 DNA sequence: TGCGCCAGTTCACAGGAATCCTCCTACGAGCAGTACTTC. Its translation is CASSQESSYEQYF. V is TRBV5-1 and J is TRBJ2-7; weak D call: TRBD1 (5 bases). From germline, CDR1 is SGHRS and CDR2 YFSETQ. This CDR3 is built from 13 residues. V lost 8 bases, J lost 0 bases, and 12 bases lay in between.

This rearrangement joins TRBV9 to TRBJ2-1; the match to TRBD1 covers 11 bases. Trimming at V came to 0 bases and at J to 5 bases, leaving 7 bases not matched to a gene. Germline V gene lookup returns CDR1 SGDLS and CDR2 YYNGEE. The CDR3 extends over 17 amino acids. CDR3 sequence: CASSVVPGQGADNEQFF. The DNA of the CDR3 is TGTGCCAGCAGCGTAGTCCCCGGACAGGGGGCGGACAATGAGCAGTTCTTC.

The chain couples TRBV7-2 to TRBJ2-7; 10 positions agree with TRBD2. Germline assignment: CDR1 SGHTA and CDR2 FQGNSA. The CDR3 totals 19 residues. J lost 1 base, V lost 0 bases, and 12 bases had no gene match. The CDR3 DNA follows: TGTGCCAGCAGCTTAGCACAGAAAGGTTCTAGCGGGGGTTCCTACGAGCAGTACTTC. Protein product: CASSLAQKGSSGGSYEQYF. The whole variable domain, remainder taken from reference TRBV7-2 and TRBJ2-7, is GAGVSQSPSNKVTEKGKDVELRCDPISGHTALYWYRQSLGQGLEFLIYFQGNSAPDKSGLPSDRFSAERTGGSVSTLTIQRTQQEDSAVYLCASSLAQKGSSGGSYEQYFGPGTRLTVT.

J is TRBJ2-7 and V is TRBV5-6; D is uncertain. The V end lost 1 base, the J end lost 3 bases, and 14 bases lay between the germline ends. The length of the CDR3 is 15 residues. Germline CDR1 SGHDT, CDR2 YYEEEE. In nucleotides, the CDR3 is TGTGCCAGCAGCTTGTCCGGACCTGGTCTCTACGAGCAGTACTTC. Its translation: CASSLSGPGLYEQYF.

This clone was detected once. CDR3 nucleotides: TGTGCCAGCAGCGTAGAGGGGGTGGCCTATGGCTACACCTTC. This encodes CASSVEGVAYGYTF. The genes are TRBV9 and TRBJ1-2; D may be TRBD1 (6 bases). The CDR3 has 14 residues. Trimming left V 0 bases short and J 4 bases short, with 10 bases between. CDR1 and CDR2 (germline): SGDLS, YYNGEE.

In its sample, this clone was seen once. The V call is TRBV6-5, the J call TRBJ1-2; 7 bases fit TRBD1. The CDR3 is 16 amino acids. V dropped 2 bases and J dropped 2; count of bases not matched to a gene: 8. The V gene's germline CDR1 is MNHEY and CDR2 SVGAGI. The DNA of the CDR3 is TGTGCCAGCAGTTACACCCCCGACAGGGAGAACTATGGCTACACCTTC. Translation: CASSYTPDRENYGYTF.

CDR3 loop: CASSDKGYYGYTF. CDR3 nucleotide sequence: TGTGCCAGTAGTGATAAGGGCTACTATGGCTACACCTTC. The genes are TRBV19 and TRBJ1-2; D remains ambiguous. CDR1 and CDR2 (germline): LNHDA, SQIVND (reference sequence). Trimming shortened V by 5 bases and J by 3 bases, and 10 bases separated the two germline ends. The CDR3 sequence is 13 residues long.

The CDR3, as DNA: TGTGCCAGCAGCTCGGGAAAGGGGACAGGGGGCGATCTCCATCAGCCCCAGCATTTT. This gives the protein CASSSGKGTGGDLHQPQHF. J is TRBJ1-5 and V is TRBV7-9; TRBD1 matches at 12 bases. CDR3 size: 19 residues. V lost 4 bases to trimming and J lost 5 bases; unmatched junction nucleotides: 15. Per germline, CDR1 SEHNR and CDR2 FQNEAQ (reference sequence).

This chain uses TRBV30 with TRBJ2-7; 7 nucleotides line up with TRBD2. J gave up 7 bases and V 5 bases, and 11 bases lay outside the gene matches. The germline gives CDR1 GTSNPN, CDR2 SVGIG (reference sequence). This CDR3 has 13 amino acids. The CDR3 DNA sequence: TGTGCCTGGTCGGGGGGTGTAAGGTTGGAGCAGTACTTC. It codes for CAWSGGVRLEQYF.

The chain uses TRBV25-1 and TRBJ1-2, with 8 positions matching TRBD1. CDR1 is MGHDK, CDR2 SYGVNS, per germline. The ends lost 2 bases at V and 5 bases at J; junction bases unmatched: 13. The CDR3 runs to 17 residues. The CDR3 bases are TGTGCCAGCAGTGAAATCCGGGCGGGACAGGCTGCGTATGGCTACACCTTC. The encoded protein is CASSEIRAGQAAYGYTF.

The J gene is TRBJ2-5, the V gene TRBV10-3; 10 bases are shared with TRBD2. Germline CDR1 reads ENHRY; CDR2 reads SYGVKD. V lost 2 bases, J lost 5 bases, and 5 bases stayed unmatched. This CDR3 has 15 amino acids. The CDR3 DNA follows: TGTGCCATCAGTGAGGTGCTAGCGGGAGCCGAGACCCAGTACTTC. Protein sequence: CAISEVLAGAETQYF.

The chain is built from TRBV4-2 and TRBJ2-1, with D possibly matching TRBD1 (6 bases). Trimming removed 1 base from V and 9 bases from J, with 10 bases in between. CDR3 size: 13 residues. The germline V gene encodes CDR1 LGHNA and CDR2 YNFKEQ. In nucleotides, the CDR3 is TGTGCCAGCAGCCAAGGAACAGGGATTGAGCAGTTCTTC. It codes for CASSQGTGIEQFF.